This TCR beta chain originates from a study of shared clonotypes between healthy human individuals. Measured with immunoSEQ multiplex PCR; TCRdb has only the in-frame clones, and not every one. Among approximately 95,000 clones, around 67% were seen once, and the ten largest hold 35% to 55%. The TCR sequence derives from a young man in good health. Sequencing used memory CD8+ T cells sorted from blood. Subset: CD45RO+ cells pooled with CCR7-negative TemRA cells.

The CDR3 here is CASRYSRQGNYEQYF. The CDR3 region has the DNA TGTGCCAGCAGGTACTCACGACAGGGGAACTACGAGCAGTACTTC. The J gene is TRBJ2-7, the V gene TRBV27, with 8 bases aligning to TRBD1. Germline V lookup: CDR1 MNHEY, CDR2 SMNVEV (reference sequence). CDR3 size: 15 residues. Trimming cost V 6 bases and J 3 bases; bases outside gene matches: 10.